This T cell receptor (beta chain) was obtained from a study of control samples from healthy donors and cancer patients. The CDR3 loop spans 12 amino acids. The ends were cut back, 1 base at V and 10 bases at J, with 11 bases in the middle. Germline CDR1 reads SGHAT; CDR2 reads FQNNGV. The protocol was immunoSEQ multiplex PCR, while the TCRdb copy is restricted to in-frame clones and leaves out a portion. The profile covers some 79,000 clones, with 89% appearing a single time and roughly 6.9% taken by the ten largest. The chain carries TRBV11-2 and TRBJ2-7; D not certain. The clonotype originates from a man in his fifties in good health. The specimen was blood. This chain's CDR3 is CASSLGDTAQYF. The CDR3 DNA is TGTGCCAGCAGCTTAGGCGATACAGCACAGTACTTC.